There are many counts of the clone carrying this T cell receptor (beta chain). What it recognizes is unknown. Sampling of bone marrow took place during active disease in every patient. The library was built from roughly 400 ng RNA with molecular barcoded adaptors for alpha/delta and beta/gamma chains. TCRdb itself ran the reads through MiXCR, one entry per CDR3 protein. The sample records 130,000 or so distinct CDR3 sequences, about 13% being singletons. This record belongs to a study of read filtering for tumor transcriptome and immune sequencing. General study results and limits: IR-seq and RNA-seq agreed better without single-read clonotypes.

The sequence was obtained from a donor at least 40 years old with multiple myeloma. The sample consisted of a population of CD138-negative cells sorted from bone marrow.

CDR3 DNA sequence: TGTGCCAGCAGCCAAGATGGGGACAATTTCTACAATGAGCAGTTCTTC. The encoded protein is CASSQDGDNFYNEQFF. The V call is TRBV3-1, the J call TRBJ2-1, with D perhaps matching TRBD1 (6 bases). This CDR3 spans 16 amino acids. Trimming took off 0 bases at V and 3 bases at J, with 12 bases between the two ends. CDR1 and CDR2 from the germline V gene are LGHDT and YNNKEL (reference sequence).